This record concerns one T cell receptor beta chain sequence. Its specificity is unknown. The data were taken from a study of shared clonotypes between healthy human individuals. Study as a whole: The study drew on two women and a few men aged 18 to 49 as donors. Every donor yielded three CD4 naive, three CD4 memory, two CD8 naive and one CD8 memory plate. Findings and limits, study-wide: With a handful of donors compared, roughly 5% of naive CD4 clonotypes were shared. Sampling covered blood only; tissue repertoires likely differ.

Germline V gene data show CDR1 as ENHRY and CDR2 as SYGVKD. V lost 5 bases to trimming and J lost 6 bases, with 10 bases between them. This CDR3 has 13 residues. This table comes from immunoSEQ multiplex PCR, and its TCRdb copy is limited to in-frame clones, with some not included. Here the sample spans about 1.4 million clones, about 96% being singletons. Sequencing was carried out using naive CD4+ T cells sorted from blood. This sample's subset: CD45RA+ positively selected. The V gene is TRBV10-3, the J gene TRBJ2-2, with a tentative D call TRBD2 (5 bases). This TCR came from a man aged 30 to 39 in good health. CDR3 protein: CAISIQEAGELFF. The CDR3 nucleotides are TGTGCCATCAGTATCCAGGAGGCCGGGGAGCTGTTTTTT.